One and the same sample provided the 23 T cell receptor beta chains below, sequenced in a study of CD8 T cells in ankylosing spondylitis. TCRdb used MiXCR to reprocess the 5' RACE reads, holding one entry per CDR3 protein. Found here are approximately 340,000 distinct CDR3 sequences, roughly 14% of them singletons; the top ten hold about 1.1%. The sequencing input was blood, either unsorted or a sorted T cell fraction (not recorded which). These receptors came from a male donor with ankylosing spondylitis or in good health (not recorded which).

This clonotype was seen a handful of times. The chain uses TRBV19 and TRBJ2-4; D might be TRBD2 (5 bases). V lost 6 bases to trimming and J lost 15 bases, with 18 bases between them. The CDR3 is made up of 12 amino acids. Per the germline V gene, CDR1 is LNHDA and CDR2 is SQIVND (reference sequence). The CDR3 here is CASSPRSGRTYF. DNA for the CDR3: TGTGCCAGTAGCCCCAGGTCGGGGAGAACGTACTTC.

The V gene is TRBV15, the J gene TRBJ1-2; 8 positions agree with TRBD1. Germline V lookup: CDR1 LNHNV, CDR2 YYDKDF (reference sequence). The V gene end was trimmed by 8 bases and the J gene end by 8 bases; junction bases not matched to a gene: 13. The CDR3 extends over 14 amino acids. CDR3 nucleotides: TGTGCCACCTCCCCGAGGACAGGGAGTGGAGGCTACACCTTC. It translates to CATSPRTGSGGYTF.

This clonotype showed up just a few times. V gene TRBV5-1 combines with J gene TRBJ1-1; unclear D gene. The CDR3 extends over 15 amino acids. V was pared by 3 bases and J by 4 bases, with 16 bases between. Germline V lookup: CDR1 SGHRS, CDR2 YFSETQ. CDR3 DNA: TGCGCCAGCAGCTGGGCCCCCCCCGAGGGCACTGAAGCTTTCTTT. Translated, it gives CASSWAPPEGTEAFF.

The chain combines TRBV7-9 with TRBJ1-2; no clear D gene. V lost 8 bases, J lost 1 base, and 11 bases lay in between. The V gene's germline CDR1 is SEHNR and CDR2 FQNEAQ (reference sequence). This CDR3 is built from 13 residues. CDR3 amino acids: CASALDGNYGYTF. In DNA form, the CDR3 reads TGTGCCAGCGCACTCGACGGTAACTATGGCTACACCTTC.

This chain links TRBV2 with TRBJ2-3; D ambiguous. CDR1 is SNHLY, CDR2 FYNNEI, per germline. The CDR3 length is 12 residues. V lost 7 bases, J lost 9 bases, and 14 bases lay in between. The CDR3 bases are TGTGCCAGCACTCCGGGTCTCCCGACGCAGTATTTT. Encoded protein: CASTPGLPTQYF.

This clonotype was counted a few times. This rearrangement joins TRBV20-1 to TRBJ2-2, with 10 bases that match TRBD1. V lost 3 bases to trimming and J lost 4 bases; unmatched junction nucleotides: 5. CDR1 is DFQATT and CDR2 is SNEGSKA in the germline V gene (reference sequence). The CDR3 is made up of 15 amino acids. The CDR3 coding sequence is TGCAGTGCTAGTGAGACAGGGGGCCGCACCGGGGAGCTGTTTTTT. Amino acids: CSASETGGRTGELFF.

This clonotype was detected ten times or more. The gene calls are TRBV12-3 or TRBV12-4 and TRBJ2-2; D gene ambiguous. V lost 2 bases and J lost 1, with 8 bases in between. The CDR3 has 15 amino acids. The CDR3 DNA is TGTGCCAGCAGTTTAAGGAGACAGAACACCGGGGAGCTGTTTTTT. Its translation: CASSLRRQNTGELFF.

V is TRBV6-6 and J is TRBJ2-1; D possibly corresponds to TRBD2 (5 bases). Trimming shortened V by 6 bases and J by 10 bases, and 13 bases separated the two germline ends. The CDR3 has 12 residues. The germline V gene has CDR1 MNHNY and CDR2 SVGAGI (reference sequence). CDR3 protein: CASRLGGREQFF. CDR3 coding DNA: TGTGCCAGCAGGCTTGGAGGTCGGGAGCAGTTCTTC.

This clonotype has just a few counts. The gene calls are TRBV4-2 and TRBJ2-2; TRBD2 matches 15 bases. CDR1 is LGHNA, CDR2 YNFKEQ, per germline. J lost 9 bases, V lost 4 bases, and 12 bases had no gene match. This CDR3 spans 18 amino acids. Here the CDR3 DNA reads TGTGCCAGCAGCCCTGGACTAGCGGGAGGGCCGACGGCGCGGGAGCTGTTTTTT. Its translation: CASSPGLAGGPTARELFF.

This chain joins TRBV5-1 and TRBJ2-2; D is undetermined. There are 15 residues in the CDR3. Per the germline V gene, CDR1 is SGHRS and CDR2 is YFSETQ. The ends were cut back, 1 base at V and 3 bases at J, with 10 bases in the middle. CDR3 sequence (DNA): TGCGCCAGCAGCTTGTGGGCAGGCGACACCGGGGAGCTGTTTTTT. It translates to CASSLWAGDTGELFF.

The chain has TRBV20-1 and TRBJ1-2, with D possibly TRBD1 on 5 matching bases. Trimming took off 0 bases at V and 8 bases at J, with 10 bases between the two ends. The CDR3 totals 12 residues. CDR1 is DFQATT and CDR2 is SNEGSKA in the germline V gene (reference sequence). CDR3 in amino acids: CSAREGARGYTF. CDR3 nucleotides: TGCAGTGCTAGAGAAGGGGCGCGGGGCTACACCTTC.

The CDR3 DNA reads TGTGCCAGCAAAGAGACGGGGGGGGCCAACGTCCTGACTTTC. This sequence encodes CASKETGGANVLTF. This chain connects TRBV2 to TRBJ2-6; perhaps TRBD2 as D (5 bases). This CDR3 contains 14 residues. Trimming shortened V by 7 bases and J by 4 bases, and 11 bases separated the two germline ends. Germline V CDR1 and CDR2: SNHLY, FYNNEI.

This clonotype was picked up a small number of times. The chain recombines TRBV20-1 with TRBJ1-1; 9 nucleotides align to TRBD1. Per the germline V gene, CDR1 is DFQATT and CDR2 is SNEGSKA (reference sequence). After removal of 2 bases from V and 4 bases from J, the junction contained 14 bases not matched to a gene. The CDR3 sequence is 17 residues long. The CDR3 loop reads CSARPSRDRARATEAFF. The CDR3 DNA reads TGCAGTGCTAGACCGTCCCGGGACAGGGCCCGTGCCACTGAAGCTTTCTTT.

The chain recombines TRBV5-1 with TRBJ2-1; 8 bases fit TRBD2. V lost 4 bases to trimming and J lost 0 bases; unmatched junction nucleotides: 6. The CDR3 has 16 residues. Germline V gene data show CDR1 as SGHRS and CDR2 as YFSETQ. This CDR3 reads CASSPGAGASYNEQFF. CDR3 in DNA: TGCGCCAGCAGCCCGGGAGCGGGGGCCTCCTACAATGAGCAGTTCTTC.

This clonotype showed up just a few times. The CDR3: CASRTGPGANYGYTF. The CDR3 region has the DNA TGTGCCAGCAGGACAGGGCCGGGGGCTAACTATGGCTACACCTTC. The chain links TRBV12-3 or TRBV12-4 to TRBJ1-2, with 7 bases aligning to TRBD1. The CDR3 length is 15 residues. V lost 6 bases to trimming and J lost 0 bases; unmatched junction nucleotides: 7.

The J gene is TRBJ2-3, the V gene TRBV29-1; 11 positions match TRBD2. This CDR3 contains 14 residues. V lost 6 bases and J lost 3; bases outside the gene matches: 5. Looked up from germline, CDR1 is SQVTM and CDR2 is ANQGSEA. The CDR3 DNA reads TGCAGCGTCCCCGGGACTAGCGGAACAGATACGCAGTATTTT. It specifies CSVPGTSGTDTQYF.

This clonotype was seen at least ten times. V usage is TRBV5-1 and J usage is TRBJ2-4, with D perhaps TRBD2 (6 bases). The CDR3 length is 14 residues. Germline V lookup: CDR1 SGHRS, CDR2 YFSETQ. With 2 bases removed from V and 10 bases from J, the gap between germline ends came to 16 bases. The CDR3 DNA reads TGCGCCAGCAGCTTACTGGGACTTGGCGATATTCAGTACTTC. Its translation is CASSLLGLGDIQYF.

Only a few counts were recorded for this clonotype. The chain employs TRBV20-1 and TRBJ1-2; D is possibly TRBD1 (5 bases). V was trimmed by 3 bases and J by 7 bases, leaving 12 bases between them. The V gene's germline CDR1 is DFQATT and CDR2 SNEGSKA (reference sequence). The CDR3 is made up of 12 amino acids. Here the CDR3 reads CSARKGAGGYTF. Here the CDR3 DNA reads TGCAGTGCTAGGAAAGGGGCGGGTGGCTACACCTTC.

V and J are TRBV7-2 and TRBJ2-1; no clear D. This CDR3 is 13 amino acids long. V was shortened by 1 base and J by 5 bases, with 6 bases between the two germline ends. The V gene's germline CDR1 is SGHTA and CDR2 FQGNSA. The CDR3 nucleotides read TGTGCCAGCAGCTTAGTACAGAACAATGAGCAGTTCTTC. Protein: CASSLVQNNEQFF.

This clonotype has only a few counts. The rearrangement links TRBV5-6 to TRBJ2-7; no clear D. The length of the CDR3 is 15 residues. V was cut by 0 bases and J by 0 bases, with 10 bases left in between. Germline values: CDR1 SGHDT, CDR2 YYEEEE. This chain's CDR3 is CASSLDSSSSYEQYF. In DNA form, the CDR3 reads TGTGCCAGCAGCTTGGACAGTTCTAGCTCCTACGAGCAGTACTTC.

This chain connects TRBV20-1 to TRBJ2-1, with a tentative D call TRBD2 (7 bases). Between the trimmed V and J ends, which lost 5 bases and 2 bases, there was a span of 25 bases. The CDR3 is 18 residues long. Germline V gives CDR1 DFQATT, CDR2 SNEGSKA (reference sequence). CDR3 nucleotide sequence: TGCAGTGCTTTTCTTAGGGCGGGGGCAGCGGGGCCCTACAATGAGCAGTTCTTC. As protein: CSAFLRAGAAGPYNEQFF.

This clonotype appeared a few times. This chain's CDR3 is CASSPQSNEQFF. CDR3 DNA sequence: TGTGCCAGCAGCCCGCAATCCAATGAGCAGTTCTTC. The chain employs TRBV3-1 and TRBJ2-1; D is ambiguous. In germline, CDR1 is LGHDT, CDR2 YNNKEL (reference sequence). V was clipped by 4 bases and J by 6 bases, with 7 bases between them. The CDR3 is 12 amino acids.

This clonotype has only a few counts. The genes are TRBV12-3 or TRBV12-4 and TRBJ1-1; the D is unclear. Trimming took 6 bases from V and 8 from J, leaving 13 bases between them. CDR3 length: 12 amino acids. The CDR3: CASSPRLGEAFF. CDR3 nucleotide sequence: TGTGCCAGCAGCCCTCGGTTGGGGGAAGCTTTCTTT.